The rows below give T cell receptor beta chains drawn from one sample of a study of T cell responses to AZD1222 COVID-19 vaccine. Sequencing used immunoSEQ multiplex PCR; TCRdb keeps in-frame clones, though not all of them. The sample holds about 130,000 clones; roughly 89% are singletons and the top ten take around 1.1%. This specimen consisted of peripheral blood, obtained 28 days after the second AZD1222 dose. The source is an adult who received the AZD1222 COVID-19 vaccine. CDR3s include the opening cysteine and the closing phenylalanine or tryptophan. D genes are given only for firm matches. Not every row has a clone size; where given, it reads once, few, many or a size class.

CASSPNSGVEQYF,TGTGCCAGCAGCCCTAATTCAGGGGTTGAGCAGTACTTC,TRBJ2-7,.,.,TRBV7-2
CASSHGGAIMNTEAFF,TGTGCCAGCAGCCACGGCGGGGCGATCATGAACACTGAAGCTTTCTTT,TRBJ1-1,.,.,TRBV3-1/TRBV3-2
CAISPGLAGSGTGELFF,TGTGCCATCAGTCCGGGACTAGCGGGGTCGGGCACCGGGGAGCTGTTTTTT,TRBJ2-2,TRBD2,.,TRBV10-3
CASSLGDRGTDTQYF,TGTGCCAGCAGCTTAGGGGACAGGGGCACAGATACGCAGTATTTT,TRBJ2-3,TRBD1,.,TRBV11-3
CASSLGRGAAYEQYF,TGTGCCAGCAGCTTAGGCCGGGGGGCCGCCTACGAGCAGTACTTC,TRBJ2-7,.,.,TRBV11-3
CASSHRSHEQFF,TGTGCCAGCAGCCACCGTAGCCATGAGCAGTTCTTC,TRBJ2-1,.,.,TRBV3-1/TRBV3-2
CSASRQGTDTQYF,TGCAGTGCTAGTCGCCAGGGCACAGATACGCAGTATTTT,TRBJ2-3,.,.,TRBV20-1
CASSLGVGRAETQYF,TGTGCCAGCAGTTTAGGCGTGGGGCGCGCAGAGACCCAGTACTTC,TRBJ2-5,.,.,TRBV27
CASSLAGSYEQYF,TGTGCCAGCAGCTTGGCGGGGTCCTACGAGCAGTACTTC,TRBJ2-7,.,.,TRBV5-4
CASSFGTF,TGCGCCAGCAGTTTCGGGACCTTC,TRBJ2-7,.,.,TRBV23-1
CASSLGGLQETQYF,TGTGCCAGCAGCTTAGGCGGGTTACAAGAGACCCAGTACTTC,TRBJ2-5,.,.,TRBV7-2
CSAEKDTSGYLDEQFF,TGCAGCGCGGAAAAGGACACTAGCGGGTATTTGGATGAGCAGTTCTTC,TRBJ2-1,TRBD2,.,TRBV29-1
CASSVPGHEQFF,TGTGCCAGCAGCGTTCCCGGGCATGAGCAGTTCTTC,TRBJ2-1,.,.,TRBV13
CASSPGLNTEAFF,TGTGCCAGCTCACCGGGCCTGAACACTGAAGCTTTCTTT,TRBJ1-1,.,.,TRBV18
CASSQGGGGYGYTF,TGTGCCAGCAGCCAGGGGGGTGGCGGCTATGGCTACACCTTC,TRBJ1-2,TRBD1,.,TRBV7-2
CASSFGYGEVNTEAFF,TGTGCCAGCAGCTTCGGTTATGGGGAGGTAAACACTGAAGCTTTCTTT,TRBJ1-1,.,once,TRBV7-2
CASSYSGPSGYTF,TGTGCCAGCAGTTACTCCGGACCGAGTGGCTACACCTTC,TRBJ1-2,.,.,TRBV6-5
CASSLGKDRGTEAFF,TGCGCCAGCAGCTTAGGCAAGGACAGGGGGACTGAAGCTTTCTTT,TRBJ1-1,TRBD1,.,TRBV5-1
CASSFRQGNTGELFF,TGCGCCAGCAGCTTCCGACAGGGTAACACCGGGGAGCTGTTTTTT,TRBJ2-2,TRBD1,.,TRBV5-1
CASSYSGTGSTEAFF,TGTGCCAGCAGTTACTCCGGGACAGGGTCCACTGAAGCTTTCTTT,TRBJ1-1,TRBD1,once,TRBV6-5
CASRRGTQYNEQFF,TGTGCCAGCAGGCGCGGGACCCAATACAATGAGCAGTTCTTC,TRBJ2-1,.,.,TRBV14
CASRQGGRHNSPLHF,TGTGCCAGCCGTCAAGGGGGACGGCATAATTCACCCCTCCACTTT,TRBJ1-6,.,.,TRBV19
CASSPPGRRKETQYF,TGTGCCAGCAGCCCCCCGGGGCGTCGTAAAGAGACCCAGTACTTC,TRBJ2-5,.,.,TRBV3-1/TRBV3-2
CASSPGKDYNEQFF,TGTGCCAGCTCACCGGGCAAGGATTACAATGAGCAGTTCTTC,TRBJ2-1,.,.,TRBV18
CASIRRRGETQYF,TGTGCCAGCATCCGAAGGAGGGGAGAGACCCAGTACTTC,TRBJ2-5,.,.,TRBV27
CASSLNNEQFF,TGTGCCAGCAGCTTGAACAATGAGCAGTTCTTC,TRBJ2-1,.,once,TRBV7-3
CASSPRGTPPYEQYF,TGTGCCAGCTCACCACGGGGGACCCCCCCCTACGAGCAGTACTTC,TRBJ2-7,.,.,TRBV18
CASSPRGQGTEAFF,TGTGCCAGCTCACCTCGAGGACAGGGGACTGAAGCTTTCTTT,TRBJ1-1,TRBD1,.,TRBV18
CASSQDDIQGGSNQPQHF,TGCGCCAGCAGCCAAGATGATATTCAGGGGGGAAGCAATCAGCCCCAGCATTTT,TRBJ1-5,TRBD1,once,TRBV4-1
CASRETSGIHEQYF,TGTGCCAGCAGGGAGACTAGCGGGATCCACGAGCAGTACTTC,TRBJ2-7,TRBD2,.,TRBV27
CAGNRRTEAFF,TGTGCCGGCAATAGGAGGACTGAAGCTTTCTTT,TRBJ1-1,.,.,TRBV30
CASSFYDGGNYGYTF,TGTGCCAGCAGTTTCTACGACGGGGGTAACTATGGCTACACCTTC,TRBJ1-2,.,.,TRBV27